This T cell receptor beta chain is from a study of blood T cell repertoires in COVID-19. Looking at the study overall: Cohort 3 recovery required two negative PCRs, clearance, or symptom resolution. T cells, B-cell-depleted T cells, or PBMCs supplied cDNA or gDNA.

The V gene's germline CDR1 is KGHDR and CDR2 SFDVKD. The CDR3 sequence is 14 residues long. Trimming took off 11 bases at V and 0 bases at J, with 14 bases between the two ends. Assay: immunoSEQ multiplex PCR; the TCRdb copy retains only in-frame clones and omits some. Here the sample spans around 300,000 clones, around nine tenths being singletons. The chain joins TRBV24-1 to TRBJ2-3; D is uncertain. The receptor's source is a woman in her fifties or sixties in a cohort exposed to, infected with or recovered from COVID-19 (not recorded which). Specimen: PBMCs or T cells enriched from blood (not recorded which). CDR3 sequence reads: CAIAGGVSTDTQYF. CDR3 DNA: TGTGCCATCGCCGGCGGCGTTAGCACAGATACGCAGTATTTT.